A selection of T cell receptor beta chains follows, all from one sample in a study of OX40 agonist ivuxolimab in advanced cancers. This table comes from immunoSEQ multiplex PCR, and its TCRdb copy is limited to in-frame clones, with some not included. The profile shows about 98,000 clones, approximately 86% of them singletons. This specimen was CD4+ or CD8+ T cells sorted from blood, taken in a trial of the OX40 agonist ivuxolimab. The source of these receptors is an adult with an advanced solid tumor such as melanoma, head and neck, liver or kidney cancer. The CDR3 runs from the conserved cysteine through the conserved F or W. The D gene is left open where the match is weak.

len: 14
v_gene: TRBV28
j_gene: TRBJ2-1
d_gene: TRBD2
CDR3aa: CASSFGGSRVEQFF

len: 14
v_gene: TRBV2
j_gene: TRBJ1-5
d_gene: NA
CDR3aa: CASTEDSPNQPQHF

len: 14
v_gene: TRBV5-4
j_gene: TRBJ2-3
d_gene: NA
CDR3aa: CASSFVGTTDTQYF

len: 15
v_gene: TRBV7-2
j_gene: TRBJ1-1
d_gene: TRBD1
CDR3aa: CASSLSPGGGTEAFF

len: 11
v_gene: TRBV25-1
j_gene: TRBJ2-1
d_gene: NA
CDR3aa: CASAWDERQFF

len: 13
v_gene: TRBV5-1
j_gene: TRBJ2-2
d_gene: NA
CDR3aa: CASSLAVRRELFF

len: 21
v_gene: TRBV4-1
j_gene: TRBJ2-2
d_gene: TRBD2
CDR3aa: CASSRHSIGTSGTSNTGELFF

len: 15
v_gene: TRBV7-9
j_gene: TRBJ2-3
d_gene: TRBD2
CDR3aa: CASSSGTSGTDTQYF

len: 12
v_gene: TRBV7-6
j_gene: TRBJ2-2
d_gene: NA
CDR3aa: CASSRPEGELFF

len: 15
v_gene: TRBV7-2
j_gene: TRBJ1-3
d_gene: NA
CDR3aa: CASSLSKDAGNTIYF

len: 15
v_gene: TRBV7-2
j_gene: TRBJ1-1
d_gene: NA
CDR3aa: CASSFSVNSNTEAFF

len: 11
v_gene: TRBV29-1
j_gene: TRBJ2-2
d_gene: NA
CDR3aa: CSVGGRGELFF

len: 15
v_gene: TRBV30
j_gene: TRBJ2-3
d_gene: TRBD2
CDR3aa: CAWSKASGSTDTQYF

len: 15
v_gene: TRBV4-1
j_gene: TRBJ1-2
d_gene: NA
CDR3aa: CASSQERGADYGYTF

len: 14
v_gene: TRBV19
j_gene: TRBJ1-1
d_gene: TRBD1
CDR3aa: CASSKGQQNTEAFF

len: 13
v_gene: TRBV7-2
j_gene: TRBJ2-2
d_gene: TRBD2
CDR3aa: CASSPGLAGELFF

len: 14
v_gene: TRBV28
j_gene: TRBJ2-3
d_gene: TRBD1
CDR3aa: CASSGGTGADTQYF

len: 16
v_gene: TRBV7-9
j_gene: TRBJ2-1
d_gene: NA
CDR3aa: CASSSGTPPSYNEQFF